The 24 T cell receptor beta chains in this list originate from one sample, sequenced in a study of blood T cell repertoires in COVID-19. Data came from immunoSEQ multiplex PCR; TCRdb stores just in-frame clones and leaves some out. The data contain 150,000 or so clones, roughly 80% of them singletons. Material: peripheral blood. Every receptor here comes from a woman aged 55-70 years with acute or convalescent COVID-19.

The chain employs TRBV27 and TRBJ2-7, with 11 bases fitting TRBD2. V lost 2 bases, J lost 3 bases, and 9 bases stayed unmatched. The CDR3 runs to 17 residues. Germline CDR1 reads MNHEY; CDR2 reads SMNVEV (reference sequence). The CDR3 reads CASSLPQLAGAGYEQYV. CDR3 DNA: TGTGCCAGCAGTTTACCCCAACTAGCGGGGGCGGGCTACGAGCAGTACGTC.

This clone was detected only once. The CDR3 sequence is CASGPRRSPADYGYTF. As DNA, the CDR3 is TGTGCCAGCGGCCCCCGCCGGTCCCCGGCGGACTATGGCTACACCTTC. The rearrangement links TRBV27 to TRBJ1-2; D gene uncertain. Trimming took off 8 bases at V and 3 bases at J, with 22 bases between the two ends. This CDR3 spans 16 amino acids. The germline CDR1 and CDR2 sequences are MNHEY and SMNVEV (reference sequence).

This rearrangement joins TRBV28 to TRBJ1-5; 7 bases agree with TRBD1. The CDR3 length is 14 residues. V lost 3 bases, J lost 4 bases, and 3 bases stayed unmatched. Germline V CDR1 and CDR2: MDHEN, SYDVKM. CDR3 DNA sequence: TGTGCCAGCAGTTTGGGACAGAGTAATCAGCCCCAGCATTTT. Its translation: CASSLGQSNQPQHF.

This sequence joins TRBV7-6 and TRBJ2-2; TRBD1 aligns across 7 bases. The germline V gene has CDR1 SGHVS and CDR2 FNYEAQ. The CDR3 has 15 amino acids. The ends lost 5 bases at V and 7 bases at J; junction bases unmatched: 10. CDR3 coding DNA: TGTGCCAGCAGCGGCGTTGCAGGGGGTTTCGGGGAGCTGTTTTTT. Translation: CASSGVAGGFGELFF.

This clone was seen just once. The chain has TRBV6-6 and TRBJ2-7, with 9 nucleotides matching TRBD1. The CDR3 sequence is 14 residues long. Germline CDR1 reads MNHNY; CDR2 reads SVGAGI (reference sequence). J gave up 4 bases and V 6 bases, and 7 bases lay outside the gene matches. The CDR3 DNA reads TGTGCCAGCAGAGCTACAGGGGGCGTATACGAGCAGTACTTC. Residues: CASRATGGVYEQYF.

This clone has only a few counts. The chain is built from TRBV7-2 and TRBJ1-6, with no clear D. Germline V gives CDR1 SGHTA, CDR2 FQGNSA. Trimming left V 1 base short and J 7 bases short, with 8 bases between. This CDR3 spans 14 amino acids. Here the CDR3 DNA reads TGTGCCAGCAGCTTAGTTGGAGGGAATTCACCCCTCCACTTT. This codes for CASSLVGGNSPLHF.

The DNA for the CDR3 is TGCACCAGCAGCCAACCTAGCTGCGGGGGGATCACAGATACGCAGTATTTT. It specifies CTSSQPSCGGITDTQYF. The V and J genes are TRBV1 and TRBJ2-3; the table's D gene call, TRBD2, was not cross checked with the DNA. TRBV1 is tagged as a pseudogene. The CDR3 has 17 residues.

The chain combines TRBV3-1 (or the pseudogene TRBV3-2) with TRBJ2-1; 7 nucleotides agree with TRBD1. Germline-derived CDR1 and CDR2 are LGHDT and YNNKEL (reference sequence). The junction had 4 bases not matched to a gene; V was cut back by 5 bases and J by 9 bases. CDR3 length: 12 amino acids. In DNA form, the CDR3 reads TGTGCCAGCAGCAACCGGGACAGTGAGCAGTTCTTC. Its protein is CASSNRDSEQFF.

The V gene is TRBV9, the J gene TRBJ1-5, with 7 bases identical to TRBD1. Germline V gives CDR1 SGDLS, CDR2 YYNGEE. With V trimmed by 4 bases and J by 3 bases, 4 bases remained unmatched. The length of the CDR3 is 14 residues. For the CDR3, the DNA is TGTGCCAGCAGCAGACAGGGTGACAATCAGCCCCAGCATTTT. Its translation: CASSRQGDNQPQHF.

CDR3 DNA: TGTGCCAGCAGTTCGGACAGGGGGTCCCAAGAGACCCAGTACTTC. Its translation is CASSSDRGSQETQYF. This rearrangement joins TRBV2 to TRBJ2-5, with 10 bases lining up with TRBD1. This CDR3 has 15 amino acids. The V gene end was trimmed by 5 bases and the J gene end by 1 base; junction bases not matched to a gene: 4. In germline, CDR1 is SNHLY, CDR2 FYNNEI.

The chain recombines TRBV5-1 with TRBJ2-3; D is ambiguous. CDR1 and CDR2 from the germline V gene are SGHRS and YFSETQ. There are 16 residues in the CDR3. Trimming removed 2 bases at V and 0 bases at J, with 13 bases between. The CDR3 loop is CASSLLPPGSTDTQYF. The CDR3 DNA reads as TGCGCCAGCAGCTTATTGCCGCCAGGAAGCACAGATACGCAGTATTTT.

The chain links TRBV6-5 to TRBJ1-3; 7 bases line up with TRBD1. J gave up 6 bases and V 5 bases, and 4 bases lay outside the gene matches. The CDR3 extends over 13 amino acids. Germline V gene data show CDR1 as MNHEY and CDR2 as SVGAGI. CDR3 DNA sequence: TGTGCCAGCAGTATACAGGGGTTAAACACCATATATTTT. This codes for CASSIQGLNTIYF.

The V gene is TRBV19, the J gene TRBJ1-5; 9 bases map to TRBD1. The ends lost 6 bases at V and 7 bases at J; junction bases unmatched: 4. CDR3 length: 13 residues. Germline CDR1 and CDR2: LNHDA and SQIVND (reference sequence). Here the CDR3 DNA reads TGTGCCAGTAGCGGGACAGGGAACCAGCCCCAGCATTTT. Its translation: CASSGTGNQPQHF. Looking up the rest from reference TRBV19 and TRBJ1-5 gives the full variable domain: DGGITQSPKYLFRKEGQNVTLSCEQNLNHDAMYWYRQDPGQGLRLIYYSQIVNDFQKGDIAEGYSVSREKKESFPLTVTSAQKNPTAFYLCASSGTGNQPQHFGDGTRLSIL.

The CDR3 DNA follows: TGCAGCGTTGTAAGGACAGGGGACACAGATACGCAGTATTTT. The encoded protein is CSVVRTGDTDTQYF. The chain combines TRBV29-1 with TRBJ2-3; TRBD1 aligns across 9 bases. The trim removed 4 bases at V and 2 bases at J, leaving 4 bases unmatched. CDR1 SQVTM and CDR2 ANQGSEA come from the germline V gene. The CDR3 is 14 amino acids.

J is TRBJ1-2 and V is TRBV19, with D possibly TRBD1 on 6 matching bases. CDR3 length equals 12 residues. Trimming removed 6 bases from V and 8 bases from J, with 13 bases in between. Germline V gives CDR1 LNHDA, CDR2 SQIVND (reference sequence). The CDR3 DNA follows: TGTGCCAGTAGCCTACAGGGCTACGGCTACACCTTC. Translating it yields CASSLQGYGYTF.

This clone was recorded a few times. The chain carries TRBV7-8 and TRBJ1-3; D may be TRBD1 (6 bases). The CDR3 runs 17 residues. CDR1 is SGHVS and CDR2 is FQNEAQ in the germline V gene. V was trimmed by 5 bases and J by 0 bases, leaving 17 bases between them. The CDR3 nucleotides are TGTGCCAGCAGCCTCCAGAGCGGGGGACACTCTGGAAACACCATATATTTT. Encoded protein: CASSLQSGGHSGNTIYF. The full variable domain, completed using reference TRBV7-8 and TRBJ1-3, is GAGVSQSPRYKVAKRGQDVALRCDPISGHVSLFWYQQALGQGPEFLTYFQNEAQLDKSGLPSDRFFAERPEGSVSTLKIQRTQQEDSAVYLCASSLQSGGHSGNTIYFGEGSWLTVV.

This chain joins TRBV7-9 and TRBJ2-7, with TRBD2 identical over 9 bases. V trimming: 5 bases; J trimming: 7 bases; junction bases outside the gene matches: 3. Germline V CDR1 and CDR2: SEHNR, FQNEAQ (reference sequence). The CDR3 is made up of 12 amino acids. CDR3 sequence (DNA): TGTGCCAGCAGCCACGGACTAGCGGAGCAGTACTTC. As protein: CASSHGLAEQYF.

This chain joins TRBV28 and TRBJ1-4; 11 bases are a match to TRBD1. CDR1 and CDR2 from the germline V gene are MDHEN and SYDVKM. The V gene end was trimmed by 3 bases and the J gene end by 0 bases; junction bases not matched to a gene: 3. CDR3 length equals 17 residues. The DNA for the CDR3 is TGTGCCAGCAGTTTTCCGGGACAGGGGGCAACTAATGAAAAACTGTTTTTT. Its protein is CASSFPGQGATNEKLFF. Filled out from reference TRBV28 and TRBJ1-4, the complete variable domain reads DVKVTQSSRYLVKRTGEKVFLECVQDMDHENMFWYRQDPGLGLRLIYFSYDVKMKEKGDIPEGYSVSREKKERFSLILESASTNQTSMYLCASSFPGQGATNEKLFFGSGTQLSVL.

The chain recombines TRBV7-9 with TRBJ1-6, with D unresolved. CDR3 size: 13 residues. The ends were cut back, 5 bases at V and 7 bases at J, with 9 bases in the middle. Germline CDR1 reads SEHNR; CDR2 reads FQNEAQ (reference sequence). Here the CDR3 reads CASSRARNSPLHF. The CDR3 region has the DNA TGTGCCAGCAGCCGAGCCCGGAATTCACCCCTCCACTTT.

The chain combines TRBV27 with TRBJ1-6; perhaps TRBD1 as D (5 bases). Per the germline V gene, CDR1 is MNHEY and CDR2 is SMNVEV (reference sequence). The V end lost 1 base, the J end lost 6 bases, and 13 bases lay between the germline ends. CDR3 length: 16 amino acids. As DNA, the CDR3 is TGTGCCAGCAGTTTATGGGCGGGACGGATTAATTCACCCCTCCACTTT. Translation gives CASSLWAGRINSPLHF.

This clone was recorded only once. This chain joins TRBV6-5 and TRBJ2-7; 7 nucleotides line up with TRBD1. Germline-derived CDR1 and CDR2 are MNHEY and SVGAGI. The CDR3 spans 13 residues. Germline trimming cut 4 bases from V and 2 bases from J; bases unmatched to any gene: 2. CDR3 region: CASSSDRAYEQYF. The DNA of the CDR3 is TGTGCCAGCAGTTCAGACAGGGCCTACGAGCAGTACTTC.

J is TRBJ1-4 and V is TRBV29-1, with 7 bases lining up with TRBD1. Germline assignment: CDR1 SQVTM and CDR2 ANQGSEA. The CDR3 runs 14 residues. V gave up 4 bases and J gave up 7 bases; unmatched junction bases: 9. The CDR3 protein is CSVGRQGELEKLFF. CDR3 sequence (DNA): TGCAGCGTTGGGCGACAGGGAGAACTTGAAAAACTGTTTTTT.

This sequence joins TRBV6-1 and TRBJ2-5; the match to TRBD1 covers 11 bases. Germline CDR1 reads MNHNS; CDR2 reads SASEGT. The CDR3 extends over 17 amino acids. J lost 4 bases, V lost 1 base, and 8 bases had no gene match. CDR3 amino acids: CASSEGTGGLVGETQYF. CDR3 DNA sequence: TGTGCCAGCAGTGAAGGGACAGGGGGCTTGGTCGGAGAGACCCAGTACTTC.

The CDR3 bases are TGTGCCTGGAGTGTATATGGTTCAGGGCAGCCCCAGCATTTT. Protein sequence: CAWSVYGSGQPQHF. This chain joins TRBV30 and TRBJ1-5, with D perhaps TRBD1 (5 bases). This CDR3 spans 14 amino acids. Germline V gene lookup returns CDR1 GTSNPN and CDR2 SVGIG (reference sequence). V lost 0 bases and J lost 7, with 13 bases in between.